The 16 T cell receptor beta chains below all came from one sample that was sequenced in a study of identifying expanded T cells in peripheral blood. Some clones are missing from TCRdb's copy, which holds only in-frame ones; the method was immunoSEQ multiplex PCR. The sample comprises around 120,000 clones, about 89% of which are singletons, and roughly 15% rests with the top ten. The sequenced material came from blood. Receptors were obtained from a person aged 18 to 75 in good health.

The gene calls are TRBV5-4 and TRBJ1-3; D not resolved. CDR1 and CDR2 from the germline V gene are SGHNT and YYREEE (reference sequence). The CDR3 has 16 amino acids. V lost 1 base and J lost 4, with 15 bases in between. The DNA for the CDR3 is TGTGCCAGCAGCTTGTTTCTCCAGGACGTCGGAAACACCATATATTTT. Translating gives CASSLFLQDVGNTIYF.

This sequence joins TRBV25-1 and TRBJ2-2; weak D call: TRBD1 (5 bases). Per the germline V gene, CDR1 is MGHDK and CDR2 is SYGVNS. The CDR3 totals 17 residues. V dropped 0 bases and J dropped 4 bases, with 15 bases sitting between them. The CDR3 nucleotides are TGTGCCAGCAGTGAATATTACGCAGGGCCTTTCACCGGGGAGCTGTTTTTT. Translated: CASSEYYAGPFTGELFF.

The rearrangement links TRBV6-5 to TRBJ1-2; D unresolved. From germline, CDR1 is MNHEY and CDR2 SVGAGI. Trimming left V 4 bases short and J 7 bases short, with 13 bases between. The CDR3 consists of 13 residues. The CDR3 nucleotides read TGTGCCAGCAGTTCGGCGGACCGACGTGGCTACACCTTC. It yields the protein CASSSADRRGYTF.

The J gene is TRBJ1-2, the V gene TRBV9; D is uncertain. Germline CDR1 reads SGDLS; CDR2 reads YYNGEE. The germline V and J ends were trimmed by 3 bases and 2 bases, with 11 bases remaining between them. The CDR3 consists of 14 residues. CDR3 in DNA: TGTGCCAGCAGCGGCATACCCAACAACTATGGCTACACCTTC. Its translation is CASSGIPNNYGYTF.

The chain combines TRBV5-8 with TRBJ1-5; D is unresolved. Germline CDR1 and CDR2: SGHTS and YDEGEE. CDR3 length: 15 residues. V gave up 0 bases and J gave up 4 bases, with 11 bases separating them. In DNA form, the CDR3 reads TGTGCCAGCAGCTTGGCCGGGGTGGGGAATCAGCCCCAGCATTTT. Translated: CASSLAGVGNQPQHF. The variable domain in full, with the rest retrieved from reference TRBV5-8 and TRBJ1-5, is EAGVTQSPTHLIKTRGQQATLRCSPISGHTSVYWYQQALGLGLQFLLWYDEGEERNRGNFPPRFSGRQFPNYSSELNVNALELEDSALYLCASSLAGVGNQPQHFGDGTRLSIL.

On this clone itself: One junction end disagrees with the germline gene, perhaps due to a read error. This chain uses TRBV2 with TRBJ2-3; tentatively, D is TRBD1 or TRBD2 (5 bases each). Germline lookup yields CDR1 SNHLY and CDR2 FYNNEI. The CDR3 runs to 14 residues. The CDR3 sequence: CASAHEGILGAHYF. The CDR3 DNA sequence: TGTGCCAGCGCCCATGAGGGGATCCTAGGTGCGCATTATTTT.

V is TRBV5-1 and J is TRBJ1-6, with D possibly TRBD1 on 5 matching bases. CDR3 length: 13 amino acids. The V gene's germline CDR1 is SGHRS and CDR2 YFSETQ. With 0 bases removed from V and 9 bases from J, the gap between germline ends came to 7 bases. This CDR3 reads CASSLAGGSPLHF. DNA of the CDR3: TGCGCCAGCAGCTTGGCCGGGGGTTCACCCCTCCACTTT.

The CDR3 spells CASSSITPDTQYF. DNA of the CDR3: TGTGCCAGCAGTTCGATAACCCCCGATACGCAGTATTTT. The chain is built from TRBV27 and TRBJ2-3; D gene unclear. Germline V gene lookup returns CDR1 MNHEY and CDR2 SMNVEV (reference sequence). V lost 4 bases, J lost 6 bases, and 11 bases lay in between. The CDR3 covers 13 residues.

This chain links TRBV7-2 with TRBJ2-3; perhaps TRBD2 as D (5 bases). CDR1 SGHTA and CDR2 FQGNSA come from the germline V gene. Trimming removed 4 bases from V and 3 bases from J, with 23 bases in between. The CDR3 is made up of 18 amino acids. CDR3 DNA: TGTGCCAGCAGCTGGTTTGAGGACTGGCGGGTCTGGACAGATACGCAGTATTTT. As protein: CASSWFEDWRVWTDTQYF.

V is TRBV6-6 and J is TRBJ1-2; no firm D call. The CDR3 runs 14 residues. The V gene lost 0 bases and the J gene lost 0 bases, with 5 bases spanning the gap. The germline V gene encodes CDR1 MNHNY and CDR2 SVGAGI (reference sequence). CDR3 nucleotides: TGTGCCAGCAGTTACTCGCCAGCTAACTATGGCTACACCTTC. Residues: CASSYSPANYGYTF.

This rearrangement joins TRBV11-2 to TRBJ1-4; D is perhaps TRBD1 (6 bases). CDR3 length equals 15 residues. Per germline, CDR1 SGHAT and CDR2 FQNNGV. Trimming removed 2 bases from V and 8 bases from J, with 15 bases in between. This CDR3 reads CASSLNPGQSEKLFF. The CDR3 region has the DNA TGTGCCAGCAGCTTAAACCCGGGACAAAGCGAAAAACTGTTTTTT.

Concerning this clone: The identical CDR3 is also encoded by other nucleotide sequences in the sample. The V gene is TRBV6-6, the J gene TRBJ1-2; unclear D gene. Germline CDR1 is MNHNY and CDR2 is SVGAGI (reference sequence). With 0 bases removed from V and 4 bases from J, the gap between germline ends came to 6 bases. The CDR3 contains 13 residues. CDR3 in DNA: TGTGCCAGCAGTTACTCGGGCGGCTATGGCTACACCTTC. This encodes CASSYSGGYGYTF.

V usage is TRBV28 and J usage is TRBJ2-7, with D tentatively TRBD2 (6 bases). From germline, CDR1 is MDHEN and CDR2 SYDVKM. The CDR3 loop spans 16 amino acids. The ends were cut back, 4 bases at V and 5 bases at J, with 21 bases in the middle. This CDR3 is CASSSFTGVRTHEQYF. CDR3 nucleotides: TGTGCCAGCAGTTCATTCACGGGAGTCCGAACCCACGAGCAGTACTTC. The complete variable domain, with remaining parts taken from reference TRBV28 and TRBJ2-7, reads DVKVTQSSRYLVKRTGEKVFLECVQDMDHENMFWYRQDPGLGLRLIYFSYDVKMKEKGDIPEGYSVSREKKERFSLILESASTNQTSMYLCASSSFTGVRTHEQYFGPGTRLTVT.

This clone was counted a single time. This chain joins TRBV18 and TRBJ2-7; possibly TRBD2 for D (5 bases). This CDR3 contains 15 residues. V shed 6 bases and J shed 3 bases, with 18 bases lying between them. Germline-derived CDR1 and CDR2 are KGHSH and LQKENI. In DNA, the CDR3 is TGTGCCAGCTCGAAAGCGGTCCAATCAATCTACGAGCAGTACTTC. Translation gives CASSKAVQSIYEQYF.

J is TRBJ2-5 and V is TRBV7-2; perhaps D is TRBD1 or TRBD2 (5 bases each). V dropped 5 bases and J dropped 9 bases, with 13 bases sitting between them. CDR1 is SGHTA, CDR2 FQGNSA, per germline. This CDR3 region has 12 residues. The CDR3 reads CASSQGYGAQYF. CDR3 nucleotides: TGTGCCAGCAGCCAGGGATACGGGGCCCAGTACTTC.

The rearrangement links TRBV9 to TRBJ2-5; 9 bases line up with TRBD2. The length of the CDR3 is 16 residues. Germline V gives CDR1 SGDLS, CDR2 YYNGEE. Trimming took 0 bases from V and 3 from J; bases not matched to a gene: 6. For the CDR3, the DNA is TGTGCCAGCAGCGTAGCTACGCGGGGGGGCAAAGAGACCCAGTACTTC. Translation gives CASSVATRGGKETQYF.